The clone carrying this T cell receptor (beta chain) was counted only a few times. TCRdb passed the RT-PCR reads through MiXCR, listing each CDR3 protein once. The sample consists of about 680,000 distinct CDR3 sequences, approximately 14% of them appearing once. Trimming at V came to 5 bases and at J to 8 bases, leaving 12 bases not matched to a gene. CDR1 is MDHEN, CDR2 SYDVKM, per germline. The CDR3 extends over 15 amino acids. The sequencing sample was made of memory CD4+ T cells from blood. This TCR was recovered from a female donor in good health, serving as a healthy control. The rearrangement joins TRBV28 to TRBJ1-2; TRBD1 matches at 9 bases. The CDR3 reads CASSPRDRVTWGYTF. The CDR3 DNA sequence: TGTGCCAGCAGTCCCCGGGACAGGGTTACTTGGGGCTACACCTTC.